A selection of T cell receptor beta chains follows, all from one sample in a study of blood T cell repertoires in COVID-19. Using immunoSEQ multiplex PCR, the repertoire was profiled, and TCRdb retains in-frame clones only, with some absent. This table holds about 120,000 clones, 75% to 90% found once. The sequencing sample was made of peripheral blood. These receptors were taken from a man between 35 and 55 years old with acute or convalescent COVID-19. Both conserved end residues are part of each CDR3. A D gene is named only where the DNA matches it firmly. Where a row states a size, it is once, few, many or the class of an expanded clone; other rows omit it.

CDR3nt: TGTGCCAGCAGCTCATCGACCCGGGGGCTAGCGGGGATTAAAGAGACCCAGTACTTC
CDR3aa: CASSSSTRGLAGIKETQYF
abundance: -
v_gene: TRBV13
j_gene: TRBJ2-5
d_gene: TRBD2

CDR3nt: TGTGCCAGCAGTCCAAAGGGGTCCGGAAACACCATATATTTT
CDR3aa: CASSPKGSGNTIYF
abundance: -
v_gene: TRBV6-1
j_gene: TRBJ1-3
d_gene: -

CDR3nt: TGTGCCAGCAGCCAGTCACTAGCGGGAGGGCCAGAGACCCAGTACTTC
CDR3aa: CASSQSLAGGPETQYF
abundance: -
v_gene: TRBV7-2
j_gene: TRBJ2-5
d_gene: TRBD2

CDR3nt: TGCGCCAGCAGCATCGGACAGGGAAGCCAAGAGACCCAGTACTTC
CDR3aa: CASSIGQGSQETQYF
abundance: -
v_gene: TRBV5-1
j_gene: TRBJ2-5
d_gene: TRBD1

CDR3nt: TGTGCCAGCAGTGACCAGACAGGGGCAGATACGCAGTATTTT
CDR3aa: CASSDQTGADTQYF
abundance: -
v_gene: TRBV6-1
j_gene: TRBJ2-3
d_gene: TRBD1

CDR3nt: TGTGCCACCAGCAGATTGGGACAGGAGGTAGCAGATACGCAGTATTTT
CDR3aa: CATSRLGQEVADTQYF
abundance: -
v_gene: TRBV15
j_gene: TRBJ2-3
d_gene: TRBD1

CDR3nt: TGTGCCAGTAGTACCGGGACAGGGCTCTTTAATGAAAAACTGTTTTTT
CDR3aa: CASSTGTGLFNEKLFF
abundance: -
v_gene: TRBV19
j_gene: TRBJ1-4
d_gene: TRBD1

CDR3nt: TGCGCCAGAAACACAGGGGCCCCCTCTGGAAACACCATATATTTT
CDR3aa: CARNTGAPSGNTIYF
abundance: -
v_gene: TRBV10-1
j_gene: TRBJ1-3
d_gene: TRBD1

CDR3nt: TGTGCCAGCTCAGCGCCGAATTCACCCCTCCACTTT
CDR3aa: CASSAPNSPLHF
abundance: -
v_gene: TRBV18
j_gene: TRBJ1-6
d_gene: -

CDR3nt: TGTGCCAGCAGCCCCCGGGACAGGGAGGGTGGCTACACCTTC
CDR3aa: CASSPRDREGGYTF
abundance: -
v_gene: TRBV3-1/TRBV3-2
j_gene: TRBJ1-2
d_gene: TRBD1

CDR3nt: TGTGCCAGCAGTACAGGGGATCACGGGGAGCTGTTTTTT
CDR3aa: CASSTGDHGELFF
abundance: -
v_gene: TRBV12-3/TRBV12-4
j_gene: TRBJ2-2
d_gene: TRBD1

CDR3nt: TGTGCCAGCAGCCCCGATCCCCACAGCTCATCGAACACCGGGGAGCTGTTTTTT
CDR3aa: CASSPDPHSSSNTGELFF
abundance: -
v_gene: TRBV11-2
j_gene: TRBJ2-2
d_gene: -

CDR3nt: TGTGCCAGCAGTGAGCCGGGCGGGCGGAGTGAAAAACTGTTTTTT
CDR3aa: CASSEPGGRSEKLFF
abundance: -
v_gene: TRBV25-1
j_gene: TRBJ1-4
d_gene: -

CDR3nt: TGCGCCAGCAGCTTGACTAGCGGGAGGGCCGGTGAGCAGTTCTTC
CDR3aa: CASSLTSGRAGEQFF
abundance: -
v_gene: TRBV5-1
j_gene: TRBJ2-1
d_gene: TRBD2

CDR3nt: TGTGCCAGCAGTGAAGCTACCATGAGTCAGCCCCAGCATTTT
CDR3aa: CASSEATMSQPQHF
abundance: -
v_gene: TRBV6-1
j_gene: TRBJ1-5
d_gene: -

CDR3nt: TGTGCCAGCAGCTTCAGGGGTGATACGCAGTATTTT
CDR3aa: CASSFRGDTQYF
abundance: -
v_gene: TRBV7-9
j_gene: TRBJ2-3
d_gene: -

CDR3nt: TGTGCCTGGGACAGTGATAATCGCTTTCAGTACTTC
CDR3aa: CAWDSDNRFQYF
abundance: -
v_gene: TRBV30
j_gene: TRBJ2-4
d_gene: -

CDR3nt: TGTGCCAGCAGCTTATCCAGCCCAGGGACCCAGTACTTC
CDR3aa: CASSLSSPGTQYF
abundance: -
v_gene: TRBV11-3
j_gene: TRBJ2-5
d_gene: -

CDR3nt: TGTGCCAGCACCAGACACCTGAACACTGAAGCTTTCTTT
CDR3aa: CASTRHLNTEAFF
abundance: -
v_gene: TRBV12-3/TRBV12-4
j_gene: TRBJ1-1
d_gene: -

CDR3nt: TGCAGCGTTGAAGGTTTCAGGCGCTTCGATGGCTACACCTTC
CDR3aa: CSVEGFRRFDGYTF
abundance: -
v_gene: TRBV29-1
j_gene: TRBJ1-2
d_gene: -

CDR3nt: TGTGCCAGCAGCTCCCCTTGGACAGGGAAAAACATTCAGTACTTC
CDR3aa: CASSSPWTGKNIQYF
abundance: -
v_gene: TRBV7-2
j_gene: TRBJ2-4
d_gene: TRBD1

CDR3nt: TGTGCCAGCAGTTCGACAGGGAATTCACCCCTCCACTTT
CDR3aa: CASSSTGNSPLHF
abundance: -
v_gene: TRBV12-3/TRBV12-4
j_gene: TRBJ1-6
d_gene: TRBD1

CDR3nt: TGCAGCGTTGAAACTAGCGGGAGTTACGAGCAGTACTTC
CDR3aa: CSVETSGSYEQYF
abundance: -
v_gene: TRBV29-1
j_gene: TRBJ2-7
d_gene: TRBD2

CDR3nt: TGTGCCAGTAGAGACCCCCGGGGGTCAGACGGGGACGAGCAGTACTTC
CDR3aa: CASRDPRGSDGDEQYF
abundance: -
v_gene: TRBV19
j_gene: TRBJ2-7
d_gene: -

CDR3nt: TGTGCCAGCGGTAGCGGGAGTGGGGCCAACGTCCTGACTTTC
CDR3aa: CASGSGSGANVLTF
abundance: -
v_gene: TRBV7-9
j_gene: TRBJ2-6
d_gene: TRBD2

CDR3nt: TGTGCCAGCAGCTCAGGGGGCGACTCTGGAAACACCATATATTTT
CDR3aa: CASSSGGDSGNTIYF
abundance: -
v_gene: TRBV7-3
j_gene: TRBJ1-3
d_gene: TRBD1

CDR3nt: TGTGCCAGCACCATAGCGGGGGGGCGTTCAGATACGCAGTATTTT
CDR3aa: CASTIAGGRSDTQYF
abundance: once
v_gene: TRBV2
j_gene: TRBJ2-3
d_gene: TRBD2

CDR3nt: TGTGCCAGCAGTTCCCTGCCGGGACAGGGAGGATACGGCTACACCTTC
CDR3aa: CASSSLPGQGGYGYTF
abundance: -
v_gene: TRBV6-2/TRBV6-3
j_gene: TRBJ1-2
d_gene: TRBD1

CDR3nt: TGTGCCAGCTCACTGGGACTCCTGACGTCTGGAAACACCATATATTTT
CDR3aa: CASSLGLLTSGNTIYF
abundance: once
v_gene: TRBV18
j_gene: TRBJ1-3
d_gene: -

CDR3nt: TGTGCCAGTAGTACCGGGACAGTTCGCAATGAGCAGTTCTTC
CDR3aa: CASSTGTVRNEQFF
abundance: -
v_gene: TRBV19
j_gene: TRBJ2-1
d_gene: TRBD1

CDR3nt: TGTGCCAGCAGCCCCGAACAGGGTCTTAACGGCGAGCAGTACTTC
CDR3aa: CASSPEQGLNGEQYF
abundance: -
v_gene: TRBV7-8
j_gene: TRBJ2-7
d_gene: -

CDR3nt: TGTGCCAGCAGTTTCATCAATGAGCAGTTCTTC
CDR3aa: CASSFINEQFF
abundance: -
v_gene: TRBV12-3/TRBV12-4
j_gene: TRBJ2-1
d_gene: -

CDR3nt: TGTGCCAGCATAGTACAGGGCTCGAGTCGCACTGAAGCTTTCTTT
CDR3aa: CASIVQGSSRTEAFF
abundance: -
v_gene: TRBV25-1
j_gene: TRBJ1-1
d_gene: -

CDR3nt: TGTGCCATCAGTGAGTCCGACAGCCGCAATCAGCCCCAGCATTTT
CDR3aa: CAISESDSRNQPQHF
abundance: -
v_gene: TRBV10-3
j_gene: TRBJ1-5
d_gene: -

CDR3nt: TGTGCCAGCAGTGAGCTGACGGAGATCACCGGGGAGCTGTTTTTT
CDR3aa: CASSELTEITGELFF
abundance: once
v_gene: TRBV25-1
j_gene: TRBJ2-2
d_gene: -

CDR3nt: TGTGCCAGCAGTGAGGGGGCCGGGGGCAATCAGCCCCAGCATTTT
CDR3aa: CASSEGAGGNQPQHF
abundance: -
v_gene: TRBV6-4
j_gene: TRBJ1-5
d_gene: -

CDR3nt: TGTGCCAGCAGTTTAGGACGGGCGGGCTATGGCTACACCTTC
CDR3aa: CASSLGRAGYGYTF
abundance: -
v_gene: TRBV27
j_gene: TRBJ1-2
d_gene: -

CDR3nt: TGTGCCAGCAGTGGTGGGGGGGGTGCGGGAGTATCCAAAAACATTCAGTACTTC
CDR3aa: CASSGGGGAGVSKNIQYF
abundance: -
v_gene: TRBV6-1
j_gene: TRBJ2-4
d_gene: TRBD2

CDR3nt: TGTGCCAGTAGTCTCATAGCGTTCAGCACAGATACGCAGTATTTT
CDR3aa: CASSLIAFSTDTQYF
abundance: -
v_gene: TRBV19
j_gene: TRBJ2-3
d_gene: -

CDR3nt: TGTGCCAGCAGCCGGACAGGGTTTTACACCGGGGAGCTGTTTTTT
CDR3aa: CASSRTGFYTGELFF
abundance: -
v_gene: TRBV6-5
j_gene: TRBJ2-2
d_gene: TRBD1

CDR3nt: TGTGCCAGCAGCCAAGTGACTACCCCCGGGACTAGCGGGAGGGCTCGAAATGAGCAGTTCTTC
CDR3aa: CASSQVTTPGTSGRARNEQFF
abundance: -
v_gene: TRBV3-1/TRBV3-2
j_gene: TRBJ2-1
d_gene: TRBD2

CDR3nt: TGTGCCAGCAGTACAAGGGACAAAACCTACGAGCAGTACTTC
CDR3aa: CASSTRDKTYEQYF
abundance: -
v_gene: TRBV6-5
j_gene: TRBJ2-7
d_gene: -

CDR3nt: TGTGCCAGCAGTGAAGGCAGGGTCGGCTATGGCTACACCTTC
CDR3aa: CASSEGRVGYGYTF
abundance: -
v_gene: TRBV6-1
j_gene: TRBJ1-2
d_gene: -

CDR3nt: TGTGCCAGCAGCTCGCCGAGGGCTACCCGCACAGATACGCAGTATTTT
CDR3aa: CASSSPRATRTDTQYF
abundance: -
v_gene: TRBV7-6
j_gene: TRBJ2-3
d_gene: -

CDR3nt: TGTGCCAGCTCACGGAAACCCGGGACAGACGGTCAGCCCCAGCATTTT
CDR3aa: CASSRKPGTDGQPQHF
abundance: -
v_gene: TRBV18
j_gene: TRBJ1-5
d_gene: TRBD1

CDR3nt: TGTGCCTGGAGTGTGGCCGGAGGGACTGAAGCTTTCTTT
CDR3aa: CAWSVAGGTEAFF
abundance: -
v_gene: TRBV30
j_gene: TRBJ1-1
d_gene: -

CDR3nt: TGTGCCAGCAGCCGGGACAGGGGAGGCAATCAGCCCCAGCATTTT
CDR3aa: CASSRDRGGNQPQHF
abundance: -
v_gene: TRBV4-2
j_gene: TRBJ1-5
d_gene: TRBD1

CDR3nt: TGTGCCAGCAGCTTGGTGGTCAGCCAGGGGCCCCAGCATTTT
CDR3aa: CASSLVVSQGPQHF
abundance: -
v_gene: TRBV5-5
j_gene: TRBJ1-5
d_gene: -

CDR3nt: TGTGCCTGGAGTATGGCTAGCGGGTTCTCAACACCTAGCACAGATACGCAGTATTTT
CDR3aa: CAWSMASGFSTPSTDTQYF
abundance: -
v_gene: TRBV30
j_gene: TRBJ2-3
d_gene: TRBD2

CDR3nt: TGCGCCAGCAGCCAAGTCAGTGGTCGGGGTGGCGGGGAGCTGTTTTTT
CDR3aa: CASSQVSGRGGGELFF
abundance: -
v_gene: TRBV4-3
j_gene: TRBJ2-2
d_gene: -

CDR3nt: TGTGCCAGCTCACCGCTGGACAGGTCCTCGGGCTACACCTTC
CDR3aa: CASSPLDRSSGYTF
abundance: -
v_gene: TRBV18
j_gene: TRBJ1-2
d_gene: TRBD1

CDR3nt: TGCGCCAGCAGCTTGGTGACAGGGGATGGCTACACCTTC
CDR3aa: CASSLVTGDGYTF
abundance: -
v_gene: TRBV5-1
j_gene: TRBJ1-2
d_gene: TRBD1

CDR3nt: TGTGCCAGCAGAGACGCGGGGGGCTACACCTTC
CDR3aa: CASRDAGGYTF
abundance: -
v_gene: TRBV6-5
j_gene: TRBJ1-2
d_gene: -